This T cell receptor beta chain is from a study of CD8+CD57+ T cells in acquired aplastic anemia. Study overall: Mean yield of DNA from sorted CD4+ and CD8+ cells was roughly 3.2 ug.

Comment on this clonotype: Its specificity is not known.

For sequencing, patients were chosen who had shown expansion of CD8+CD57+ cells by flow cytometry. The patients, all of them, had severe acquired aplastic anemia. General observations from the study: Patients and controls shared under 35 CD8+ CDR3 sequences, which appeared highly expressed in patients and within their immunodominant clones. No significant difference in CD8+ Simpson's diversity was found between patients and controls.

CDR1 SGHDT and CDR2 YYEEEE come from the germline V gene. The CDR3 runs to 13 residues. V lost 5 bases, J lost 0 bases, and 8 bases lay in between. Genomic DNA, the template, was used for profiling of the TCR beta VDJ and CDR3. TCRdb reprocessed the reads with MiXCR, giving one entry per CDR3 protein. The sample has some 180,000 distinct CDR3 sequences; nearly 65% are singletons. The rearrangement links TRBV5-6 to TRBJ1-2; D may be TRBD1 (5 bases). This TCR came from a human donor with aplastic anemia. Sample: sorted CD4+, CD8+, or CD8+CD57+ T cells (not recorded which) from PBMCs. CDR3 protein: CASSGGANYGYTF. CDR3 sequence (DNA): TGTGCCAGCAGTGGGGGTGCTAACTATGGCTACACCTTC.